This entry concerns a single T cell receptor beta chain. Looked up from germline, CDR1 is SGHRS and CDR2 is YFSETQ. CDR3 length: 16 amino acids. Trimming removed 4 bases at V and 3 bases at J, with 16 bases between. Extracted RNA was reverse transcribed into cDNA, the sequencing template. Assay used: immunoSEQ multiplex PCR; TCRdb lists only in-frame clones, some missing. The sample includes about 200,000 clones, more than 45% of them seen just once. These data belong to a study of CD8+ T cells in alopecia areata. Sorted out of PBMCs were CD4+ T cells and CD8+ T cells. The receptor comes from a human donor with alopecia areata. V usage is TRBV5-1 and J usage is TRBJ2-2; D is ambiguous. The sequencing used CD4+ T cells sorted from blood, collected at week 0. CDR3: CASSPTQQLHTGELFF. The CDR3 DNA follows: TGCGCCAGCAGCCCGACCCAGCAGCTTCACACCGGGGAGCTGTTTTTT.